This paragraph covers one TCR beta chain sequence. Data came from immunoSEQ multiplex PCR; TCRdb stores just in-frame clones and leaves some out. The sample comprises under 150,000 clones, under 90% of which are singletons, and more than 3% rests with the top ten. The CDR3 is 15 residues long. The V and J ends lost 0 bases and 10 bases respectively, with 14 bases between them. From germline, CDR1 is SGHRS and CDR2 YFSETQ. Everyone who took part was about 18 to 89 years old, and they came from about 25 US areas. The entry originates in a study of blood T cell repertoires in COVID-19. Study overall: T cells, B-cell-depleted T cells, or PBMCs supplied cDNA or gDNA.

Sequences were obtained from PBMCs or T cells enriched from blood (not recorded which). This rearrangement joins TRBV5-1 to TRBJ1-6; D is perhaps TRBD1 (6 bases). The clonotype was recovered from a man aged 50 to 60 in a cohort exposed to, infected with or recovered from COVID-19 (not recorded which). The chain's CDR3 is CASSLVTGKGSPLHF. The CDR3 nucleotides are TGCGCCAGCAGCTTGGTGACAGGCAAAGGATCACCCCTCCACTTT.